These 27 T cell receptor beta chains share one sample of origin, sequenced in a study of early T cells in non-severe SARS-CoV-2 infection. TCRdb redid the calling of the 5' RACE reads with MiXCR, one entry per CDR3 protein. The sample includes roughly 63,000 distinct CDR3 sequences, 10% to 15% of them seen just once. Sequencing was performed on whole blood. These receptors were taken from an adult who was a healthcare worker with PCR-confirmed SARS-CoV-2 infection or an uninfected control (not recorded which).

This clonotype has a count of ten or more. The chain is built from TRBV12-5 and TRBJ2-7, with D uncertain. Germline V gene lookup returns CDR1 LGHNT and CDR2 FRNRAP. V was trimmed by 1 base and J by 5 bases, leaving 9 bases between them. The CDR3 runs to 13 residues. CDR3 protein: CASGLAPSNEQYF. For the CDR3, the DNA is TGTGCTAGTGGTTTGGCCCCGTCCAACGAGCAGTACTTC. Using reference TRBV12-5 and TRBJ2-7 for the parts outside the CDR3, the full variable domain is DARVTQTPRHKVTEMGQEVTMRCQPILGHNTVFWYRQTMMQGLELLAYFRNRAPLDDSGMPKDRFSAEMPDATLATLKIQPSEPRDSAVYFCASGLAPSNEQYFGPGTRLTVT.

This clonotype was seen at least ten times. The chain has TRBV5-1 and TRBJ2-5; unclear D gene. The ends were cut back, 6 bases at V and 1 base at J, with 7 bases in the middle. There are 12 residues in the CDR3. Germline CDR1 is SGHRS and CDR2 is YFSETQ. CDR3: CASNEIQETQYF. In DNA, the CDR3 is TGCGCCAGCAACGAGATCCAAGAGACCCAGTACTTC.

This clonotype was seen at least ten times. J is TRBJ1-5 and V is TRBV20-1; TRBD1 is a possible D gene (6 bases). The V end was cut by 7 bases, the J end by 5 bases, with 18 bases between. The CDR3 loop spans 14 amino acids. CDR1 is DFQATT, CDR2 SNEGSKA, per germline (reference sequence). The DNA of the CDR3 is TGCAGTGTACCGGGACACTTGAGAGATCAGCCCCAGCATTTT. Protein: CSVPGHLRDQPQHF.

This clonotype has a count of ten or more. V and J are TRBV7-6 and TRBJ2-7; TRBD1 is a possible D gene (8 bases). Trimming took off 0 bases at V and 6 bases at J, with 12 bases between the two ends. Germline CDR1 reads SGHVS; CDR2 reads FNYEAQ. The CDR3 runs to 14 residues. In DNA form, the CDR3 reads TGTGCCAGCAGCTTAGCCACAGGGGGGGGCGAGCAGTACTTC. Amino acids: CASSLATGGGEQYF.

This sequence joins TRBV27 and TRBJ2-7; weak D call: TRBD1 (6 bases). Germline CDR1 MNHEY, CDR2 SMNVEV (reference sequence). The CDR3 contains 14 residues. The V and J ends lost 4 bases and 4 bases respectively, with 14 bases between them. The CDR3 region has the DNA TGTGCCAGCAGTTCCGACAGGAGCCCATACGAGCAGTACTTC. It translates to CASSSDRSPYEQYF.

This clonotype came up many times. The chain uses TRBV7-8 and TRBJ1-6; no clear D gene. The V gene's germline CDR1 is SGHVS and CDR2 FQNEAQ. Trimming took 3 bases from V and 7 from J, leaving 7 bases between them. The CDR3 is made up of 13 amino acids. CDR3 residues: CASSFNGNSPLHF. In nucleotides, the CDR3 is TGTGCCAGCAGCTTTAACGGAAATTCACCCCTCCACTTT.

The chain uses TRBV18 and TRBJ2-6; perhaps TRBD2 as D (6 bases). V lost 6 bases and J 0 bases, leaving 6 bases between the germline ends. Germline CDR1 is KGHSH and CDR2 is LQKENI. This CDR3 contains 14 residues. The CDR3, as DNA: TGTGCCAGCTCGCGGGACTCTGGGGCCAACGTCCTGACTTTC. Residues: CASSRDSGANVLTF.

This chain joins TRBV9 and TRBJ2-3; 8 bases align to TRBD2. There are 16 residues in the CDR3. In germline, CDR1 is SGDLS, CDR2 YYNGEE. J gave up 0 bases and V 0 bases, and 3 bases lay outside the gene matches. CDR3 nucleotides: TGTGCCAGCAGCGTAGTCACTAGCGGAAGCACAGATACGCAGTATTTT. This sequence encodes CASSVVTSGSTDTQYF.

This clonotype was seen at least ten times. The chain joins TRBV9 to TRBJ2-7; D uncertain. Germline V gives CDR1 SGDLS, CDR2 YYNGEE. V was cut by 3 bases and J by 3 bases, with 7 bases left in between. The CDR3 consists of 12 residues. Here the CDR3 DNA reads TGTGCCAGCAGCGCGGACGGCTACGAGCAGTACTTC. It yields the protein CASSADGYEQYF.

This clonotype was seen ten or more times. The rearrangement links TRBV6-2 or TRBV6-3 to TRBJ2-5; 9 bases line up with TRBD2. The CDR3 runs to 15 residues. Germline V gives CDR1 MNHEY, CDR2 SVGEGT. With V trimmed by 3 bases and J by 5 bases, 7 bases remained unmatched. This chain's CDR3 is CASSYPGLATETQYF. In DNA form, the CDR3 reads TGTGCCAGCAGTTATCCCGGACTAGCGACGGAGACCCAGTACTTC.

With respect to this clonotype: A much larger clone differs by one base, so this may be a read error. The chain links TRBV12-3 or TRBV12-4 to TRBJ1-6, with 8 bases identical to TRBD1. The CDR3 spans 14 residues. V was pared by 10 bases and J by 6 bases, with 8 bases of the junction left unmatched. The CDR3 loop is CATRLQGGNSPLHF. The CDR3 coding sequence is TGTGCCACCAGATTACAGGGGGGTAATTCACCCCTCCACTTT.

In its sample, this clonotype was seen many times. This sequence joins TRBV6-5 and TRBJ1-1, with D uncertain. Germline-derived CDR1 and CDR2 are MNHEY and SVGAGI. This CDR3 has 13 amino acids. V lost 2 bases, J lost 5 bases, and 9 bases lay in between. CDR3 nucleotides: TGTGCCAGCAGTTACCACAGCGAGACTGAAGCTTTCTTT. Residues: CASSYHSETEAFF.

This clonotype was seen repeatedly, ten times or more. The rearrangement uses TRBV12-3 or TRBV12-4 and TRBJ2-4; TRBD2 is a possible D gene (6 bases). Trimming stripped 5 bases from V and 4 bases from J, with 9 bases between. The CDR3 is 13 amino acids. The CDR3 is CASSPEGKNIQYF. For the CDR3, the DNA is TGTGCCAGCAGTCCGGAGGGGAAAAACATTCAGTACTTC.

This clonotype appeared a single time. This CDR3 reads CASSRAGNTEAFF. Here the CDR3 DNA reads TGTGCCAGCAGCAGAGCAGGGAACACTGAAGCTTTCTTT. The gene calls are TRBV7-8 and TRBJ1-1, with D unclear. CDR3 length: 13 residues. The germline V gene encodes CDR1 SGHVS and CDR2 FQNEAQ. V gave up 5 bases and J gave up 1 base, with 8 bases separating them.

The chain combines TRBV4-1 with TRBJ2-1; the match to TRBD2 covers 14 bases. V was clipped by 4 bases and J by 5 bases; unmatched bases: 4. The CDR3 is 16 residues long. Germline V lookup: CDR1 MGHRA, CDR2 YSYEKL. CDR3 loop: CASSLGLAGGNNEQFF. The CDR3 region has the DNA TGCGCCAGCAGCCTCGGACTAGCGGGGGGTAACAATGAGCAGTTCTTC.

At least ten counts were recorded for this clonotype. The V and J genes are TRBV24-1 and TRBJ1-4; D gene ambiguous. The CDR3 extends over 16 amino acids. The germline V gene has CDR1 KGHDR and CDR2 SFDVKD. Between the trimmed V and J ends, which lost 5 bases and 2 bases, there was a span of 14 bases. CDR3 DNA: TGTGCCACCAGTGCCCTTGTAAAAGGGACTAATGAAAAACTGTTTTTT. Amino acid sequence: CATSALVKGTNEKLFF.

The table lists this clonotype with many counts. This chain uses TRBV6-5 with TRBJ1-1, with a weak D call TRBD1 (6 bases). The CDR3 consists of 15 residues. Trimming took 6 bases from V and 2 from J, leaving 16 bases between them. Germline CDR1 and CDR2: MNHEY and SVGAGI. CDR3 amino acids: CASRPLDRINTEAFF. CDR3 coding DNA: TGTGCCAGCAGACCTCTTGACAGGATCAACACTGAAGCTTTCTTT.

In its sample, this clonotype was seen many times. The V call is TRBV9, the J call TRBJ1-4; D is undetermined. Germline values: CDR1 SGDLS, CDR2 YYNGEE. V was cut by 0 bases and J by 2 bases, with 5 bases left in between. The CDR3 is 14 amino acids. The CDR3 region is CASSVDVTNEKLFF. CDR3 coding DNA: TGTGCCAGCAGCGTAGATGTGACTAATGAAAAACTGTTTTTT.

The DNA of the CDR3 is TGTGCCAGCAGGGGGTCCACAGATACGCAGTATTTT. Its protein is CASRGSTDTQYF. The rearrangement uses TRBV2 and TRBJ2-3; unclear D gene. The germline V and J ends were trimmed by 6 bases and 2 bases, with 6 bases remaining between them. CDR3 length equals 12 residues. Per the germline V gene, CDR1 is SNHLY and CDR2 is FYNNEI.

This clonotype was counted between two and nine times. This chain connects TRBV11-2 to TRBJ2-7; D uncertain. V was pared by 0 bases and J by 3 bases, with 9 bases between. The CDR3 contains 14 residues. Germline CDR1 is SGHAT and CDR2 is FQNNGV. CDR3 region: CASSLDWLLYEQYF. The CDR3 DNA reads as TGTGCCAGCAGCTTAGATTGGCTGCTCTACGAGCAGTACTTC.

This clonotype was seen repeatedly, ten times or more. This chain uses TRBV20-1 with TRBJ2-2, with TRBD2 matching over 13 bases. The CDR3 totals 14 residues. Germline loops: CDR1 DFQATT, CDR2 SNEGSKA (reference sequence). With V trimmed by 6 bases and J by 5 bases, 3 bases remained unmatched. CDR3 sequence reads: CSAPTSGGTGELFF. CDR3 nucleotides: TGCAGTGCCCCGACTAGCGGGGGGACCGGGGAGCTGTTTTTT.

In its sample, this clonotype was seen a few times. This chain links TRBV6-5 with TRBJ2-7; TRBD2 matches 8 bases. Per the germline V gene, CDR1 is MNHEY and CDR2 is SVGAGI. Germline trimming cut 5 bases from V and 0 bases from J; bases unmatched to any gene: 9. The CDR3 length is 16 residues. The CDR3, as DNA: TGTGCCAGCAGTCCCCCTCGGGGGGGGGGCTCCTACGAGCAGTACTTC. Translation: CASSPPRGGGSYEQYF.

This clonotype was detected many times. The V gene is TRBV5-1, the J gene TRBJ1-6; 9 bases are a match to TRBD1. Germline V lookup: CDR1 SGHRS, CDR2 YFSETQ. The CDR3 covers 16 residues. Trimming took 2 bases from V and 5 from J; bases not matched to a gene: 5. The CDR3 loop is CASSFRDRADNSPLHF. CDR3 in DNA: TGCGCCAGCAGCTTCCGGGACAGGGCAGATAATTCACCCCTCCACTTT. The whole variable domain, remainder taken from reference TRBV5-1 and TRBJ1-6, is KAGVTQTPRYLIKTRGQQVTLSCSPISGHRSVSWYQQTPGQGLQFLFEYFSETQRNKGNFPGRFSGRQFSNSRSEMNVSTLELGDSALYLCASSFRDRADNSPLHFGNGTRLTVT.

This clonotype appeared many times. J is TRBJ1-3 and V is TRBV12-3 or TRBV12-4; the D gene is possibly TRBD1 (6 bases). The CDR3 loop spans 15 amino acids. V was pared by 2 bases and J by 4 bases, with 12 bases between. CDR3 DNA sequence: TGTGCCAGCAGTTTATCTACAGGGATCGGAAACACCATATATTTT. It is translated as CASSLSTGIGNTIYF.

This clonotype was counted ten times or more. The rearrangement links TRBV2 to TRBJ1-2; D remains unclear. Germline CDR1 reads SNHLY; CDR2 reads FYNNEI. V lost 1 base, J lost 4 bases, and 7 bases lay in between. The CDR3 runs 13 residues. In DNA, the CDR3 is TGTGCCAGCAGTGAAGTGCGGCTCTATGGCTACACCTTC. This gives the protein CASSEVRLYGYTF.

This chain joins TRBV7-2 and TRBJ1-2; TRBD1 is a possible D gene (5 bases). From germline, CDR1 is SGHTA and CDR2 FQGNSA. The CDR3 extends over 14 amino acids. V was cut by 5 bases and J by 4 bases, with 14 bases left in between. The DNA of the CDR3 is TGTGCCAGCAGCCCAGCCGATAGGGGCTATGGCTACACCTTC. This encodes CASSPADRGYGYTF.

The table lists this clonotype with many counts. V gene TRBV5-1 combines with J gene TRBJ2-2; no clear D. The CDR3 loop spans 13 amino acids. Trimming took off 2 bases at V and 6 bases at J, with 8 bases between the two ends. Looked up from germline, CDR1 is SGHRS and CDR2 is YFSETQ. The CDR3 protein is CASSLRRPGELFF. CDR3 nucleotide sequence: TGCGCCAGCAGCTTACGGCGGCCCGGGGAGCTGTTTTTT.